The rows below give T cell receptor gamma chains drawn from one sample of a study of intestinal T cells in coeliac disease. TCRdb repeated clone calling on the multiplex PCR reads with CATT. The sample carries about 950 gamma-chain clones, around half recorded once. The sample was a duodenal biopsy. The receptors here all came from a human donor with celiac disease. CDR3s include the opening cysteine and the closing phenylalanine or tryptophan. Clone size appears in some rows only: once, few, many, or a class for an expanded clone.

>once|TRGJ1/TRGJ2|TRGV9
TGTGCCTTGTGGAGGTCCACTAAGAAACTCTTT
CALWRSTKKLF
>-|TRGJ1/TRGJ2|TRGV5
TGTGCCACCTGGGACAGGTCCGGAATTTATTATAAGAAACTCTTT
CATWDRSGIYYKKLF
>-|TRGJ1/TRGJ2|TRGV10
TGTGCTGCGTGGGATTATATTCTTAAGAAACTCTTT
CAAWDYILKKLF
>few|TRGJ1/TRGJ2|TRGV11
TGTGCCTGCTGGATTAGGCATCATAGGATTTATTATAAGAAACTCTTT
CACWIRHHRIYYKKLF
>-|TRGJ1/TRGJ2|TRGV3
TGTGCCACCTGGGACAGGCTTGAAACCCCATCTTATTATAAGAAACTCTTT
CATWDRLETPSYYKKLF
>large|TRGJ1/TRGJ2|TRGV4
TGTGCCACCTGGGATGGGCCTTATAATAAGAAACTCTTT
CATWDGPYNKKLF
>-|TRGJP2|TRGV10
TGTGCTGCGTGGGCCCCAGTCAGTGATTGGATCAAGACGTTT
CAAWAPVSDWIKTF
>-|TRGJ1/TRGJ2|TRGV3
TGTGCCACCTTGGGACAGGCCGATCATTATAAGAAACTCTTT
CATLGQADHYKKLF
>-|TRGJ1/TRGJ2|TRGV2
TGTGCCACCTGGGACGGGCGGTTGAAGAAACTCTTT
CATWDGRLKKLF
>few|TRGJ1/TRGJ2|TRGV8
TGTGCCACCTGGGCCCGGGGGGCGGACTATAAGAAACTCTTT
CATWARGADYKKLF
>few|TRGJ1/TRGJ2|TRGV3
TGTGCCACCTGGGACGGAGAGTCCTCCAAGAAACTCTTT
CATWDGESSKKLF
>-|TRGJ1/TRGJ2|TRGV3
TGTGCCACCTGGGACAGCCATTATAATTATTATAAGAAACTCTTT
CATWDSHYNYYKKLF
>-|TRGJ1/TRGJ2|TRGV4
TGTGCCACCTGGGATGGGGGTCTTAGTTGGATAATGAAACTCTTT
CATWDGGLSWIMKLF
>-|TRGJ1/TRGJ2|TRGV3
TGTGCCACCTGGGACTTCCCGGAGAATTATTATAAGAAACTCTTT
CATWDFPENYYKKLF
>once|TRGJP1|TRGV3
TGTGCCACCTGGGACAGCGCCCTTGAGGGTTGGTTCAAGATATTT
CATWDSALEGWFKIF
>-|TRGJ1/TRGJ2|TRGV5
TGTGCCACCTGGGACAGGAGGGTTATTTATAAGAAACTCTTT
CATWDRRVIYKKLF
>-|TRGJ1/TRGJ2|TRGV5
TGTGCCACCTGGGACAGGTCGTTGAATTATTATAAGAAACTCTTT
CATWDRSLNYYKKLF
>large|TRGJ1/TRGJ2|TRGV10
TGTGCTGCGTGGGATCCGGCTGCTGATTATTATAAGAAACTCTTT
CAAWDPAADYYKKLF
>large|TRGJ1/TRGJ2|TRGV4
TGTGCCACCTGGGGAGGAAAGAAACTCTTT
CATWGGKKLF
>-|TRGJP1|TRGV5
TGTGCCACCTGGGACAGGCCCCATTATACCACTGGTTGGTTCAAGATATTT
CATWDRPHYTTGWFKIF
>large|TRGJP1|TRGV10
TGTGCTGCGTGGTGTGGTTGGTTCAAGATATTT
CAAWCGWFKIF
>large|TRGJ1/TRGJ2|TRGV4
TGTGCCACCTGGGATGGGCTCGAAGGGAATTATAAGAAACTCTTT
CATWDGLEGNYKKLF